The 12 T cell receptor beta chains in this list originate from one sample, sequenced in a study of T cells in Graves' hyperthyroidism and ophthalmopathy. Amplified TCR beta CDR3 regions came from RNA transcripts. Researchers ran a first-round RT-PCR on the TCR CDR3 using the HTBI primer set. TCRdb re-called the multiplex PCR reads with MiXCR, one entry per CDR3 protein. The table shows around 690,000 distinct CDR3 sequences, with roughly 17% occurring only once. The sample was blood. These receptors were taken from a man aged 50 or older with Graves' hyperthyroidism.

This clonotype showed up just a few times. A much more abundant neighbour one base away suggests this may be a read error. V gene TRBV11-2 combines with J gene TRBJ2-3; no firm D call. There are 15 residues in the CDR3. From germline, CDR1 is SGHAT and CDR2 FQNNGV. The CDR3 sequence is CASSLDRIPTDMQYF. The CDR3 nucleotides are TGTGCCAGCAGCCTCGACCGTATCCCCACAGATATGCAGTATTTT. Full variable domain (remainder filled in from reference TRBV11-2 and TRBJ2-3): EAGVAQSPRYKIIEKRQSVAFWCNPISGHATLYWYQQILGQGPKLLIQFQNNGVVDDSQLPKDRFSAERLKGVDSTLKIQPAKLEDSAVYLCASSLDRIPTDMQYFGPGTRLTVL.

This clonotype was recorded many times. The chain carries TRBV2 and TRBJ1-5, with D possibly being TRBD1 (5 bases). The CDR3 consists of 15 residues. V lost 3 bases to trimming and J lost 0 bases, with 9 bases between them. CDR1 and CDR2 (germline): SNHLY, FYNNEI. The CDR3 DNA is TGTGCCAGCAGTGACACTGACAGTAGCAATCAGCCCCAGCATTTT. The encoded protein is CASSDTDSSNQPQHF.

This clonotype was counted once. It may be a read error: a sequence one base away is much more abundant. The chain couples TRBV2 to TRBJ1-1, with D hard to call. The length of the CDR3 is 14 residues. From germline, CDR1 is SNHLY and CDR2 FYNNEI. Trimming left V 11 bases short and J 2 bases short, with 18 bases between. CDR3 residues: CAREPNTLNTEAFF. For the CDR3, the DNA is TGTGCCCGCGAACCAAATACACTAAACACTGAAGCTTTCTTT.

Ten or more counts support this clonotype. The chain is built from TRBV28 and TRBJ1-4, with 9 bases that match TRBD1. The CDR3 runs to 13 residues. J gave up 7 bases and V 7 bases, and 4 bases lay outside the gene matches. Germline V gene sequence: CDR1 MDHEN, CDR2 SYDVKM. For the CDR3, the DNA is TGTGCCAGCAAGACAGGGGGGAGTGAAAAACTGTTTTTT. The encoded protein is CASKTGGSEKLFF.

The sample holds many counts of this clonotype. The CDR3 loop is CSAGIAGLTNTEAFF. CDR3 bases: TGCAGTGCTGGAATAGCCGGTTTAACGAACACTGAAGCTTTCTTT. The chain couples TRBV20-1 to TRBJ1-1; D gene uncertain. Per germline, CDR1 DFQATT and CDR2 SNEGSKA (reference sequence). Trimming pared 5 bases from V and 1 base from J, leaving 17 bases between. This CDR3 is 15 amino acids long.

At least ten counts were recorded for this clonotype. This rearrangement joins TRBV24-1 to TRBJ1-6; 10 bases map to TRBD1. Germline V gene lookup returns CDR1 KGHDR and CDR2 SFDVKD. V lost 4 bases to trimming and J lost 8 bases; unmatched junction nucleotides: 4. The CDR3 spans 15 residues. The CDR3 loop is CATSEGQGGDSPLHF. The CDR3 DNA reads TGTGCCACCAGTGAAGGACAGGGGGGAGATTCACCCCTCCACTTT.

This clonotype was observed at least ten times. The chain couples TRBV24-1 to TRBJ1-1; no clear D. This CDR3 has 13 residues. Germline lookup yields CDR1 KGHDR and CDR2 SFDVKD. The ends were cut back, 5 bases at V and 1 base at J, with 7 bases in the middle. The CDR3 loop reads CATSAPGNTEAFF. Written as DNA, the CDR3 is TGTGCCACCAGTGCCCCAGGGAACACTGAAGCTTTCTTT.

This clonotype was recorded many times. V gene TRBV11-2 combines with J gene TRBJ2-3; a possible D gene is TRBD1 (6 bases). Germline lookup yields CDR1 SGHAT and CDR2 FQNNGV. This CDR3 region has 17 residues. V lost 1 base and J lost 5, with 19 bases in between. CDR3 sequence (DNA): TGTGCCAGCAGCTTAGCACCCGCAACTACAGGGTTAGATACGCAGTATTTT. Amino acids: CASSLAPATTGLDTQYF.

V usage is TRBV9 and J usage is TRBJ2-3; a weak D match, TRBD2 (7 bases). Trimming removed 6 bases from V and 2 bases from J, with 13 bases in between. Germline values: CDR1 SGDLS, CDR2 YYNGEE. The CDR3 is 14 residues long. CDR3 amino acids: CASTTGTITDTQYF. The DNA for the CDR3 is TGTGCCAGCACCACAGGGACTATCACAGATACGCAGTATTTT.

The chain is built from TRBV20-1 and TRBJ2-1; TRBD2 is a possible D gene (6 bases). The germline V gene encodes CDR1 DFQATT and CDR2 SNEGSKA (reference sequence). The length of the CDR3 is 14 residues. Between the trimmed V and J ends, which lost 6 bases and 12 bases, there was a span of 24 bases. CDR3: CSATDGTPTPGQFF. DNA for the CDR3: TGCAGTGCAACCGATGGGACTCCAACTCCAGGGCAGTTCTTC.

This clonotype has ten or more counts. This chain uses TRBV24-1 with TRBJ1-5; TRBD1 is a possible D gene (5 bases). The V and J ends lost 5 bases and 0 bases respectively, with 10 bases between them. Germline V CDR1 and CDR2: KGHDR, SFDVKD. The CDR3 has 15 amino acids. The CDR3, as DNA: TGTGCCACCAGTGCCGTCAGGGCTAGCAATCAGCCCCAGCATTTT. This translates into CATSAVRASNQPQHF.

This clonotype turned up a few times. The rearrangement joins TRBV20-1 to TRBJ2-7, with D perhaps given as TRBD1 or TRBD2 (6 bases each). Germline V CDR1 and CDR2: DFQATT, SNEGSKA (reference sequence). V was pared by 0 bases and J by 6 bases, with 21 bases between. The length of the CDR3 is 16 residues. The CDR3 DNA sequence: TGCAGTGCTAGAGATCCCCGGGGAGGTTTACAGGGCGAGCAGTACTTC. Translated: CSARDPRGGLQGEQYF.